This T cell receptor beta chain was sequenced for a study of blood T cell repertoires in COVID-19 (dated by TCRdb to 2020 to 2021). In terms of the full investigation: Collaborator samples came from the United States, Italy and Spain and covered acute and convalescent phases of COVID-19. Where available, HLA class I and class II types were obtained from metadata supplied by the sample provider rather than from assay-based typing. The material from the prospective study consisted of cDNA or gDNA derived from T cells, B-cell-depleted T cells, or PBMCs. Sample metadata almost always included a de-identified subject ID, COVID-19 status, age in years and sex. Samples were obtained from the ongoing ImmuneRACE study (first 160 participants) and from about 1,300 subjects provided by 6 global collaborators. The repertoires were released in a freely available public database meant as a resource for research on the immune response to SARS-CoV-2. The dataset comprised deeply sampled blood TCRbeta repertoires from subjects exposed to, actively infected with, or recovered from COVID-19. Beyond this particular receptor, the publication reports: The amount of clinical and demographic metadata varied by source and participant and was provided uncurated.

TCRbeta CDR3 regions were amplified from genomic DNA using the immunoSEQ Assay, a bias-controlled multiplex PCR. In the authors' own workflow: Nucleated cell counts per sample were estimated from amplification of reference gene primers within the assay. To quantify the absolute abundance of each unique TCRbeta CDR3 rearrangement, sequence reads were collapsed and filtered. Productive Simpson clonality was computed per sample as the square root of Simpson's diversity index over productive rearrangements. This immuneACCESS table, as held by TCRdb, lists in-frame sequences with V and J called but not all clones. Of the missing ones, under half trace to an unresolved V gene in checked studies; the others have no known cause. V and J calls and clone size follow that table, whereas D and trimming were derived from the DNA. The sample has about 42,000 clones on record, more than 75% of them singletons. The ten largest make up 19% of the sample.

On this clone itself: The clone's antigen remains unknown. No base-level quality is on record; no much larger clone is a single base apart.

V sheds 6 bases and J sheds 5 bases, leaving 10 bases between their ends. From the cysteine up to the phenylalanine, the CDR3 has a length of 12 residues. Solely the CDR3 DNA is kept, with 36 bases framed from the first base. CDR1 and CDR2 are drawn from the germline V gene (reference sequence): LGHDT, YNNKEL. Collaborating institutions collected whole blood in K2EDTA tubes following their own protocols. For TCRbeta analysis, collaborator samples were shipped as frozen whole blood, as isolated PBMCs, or as DNA extracted from either sample type. What was sequenced was peripheral blood. This sequence uses TRBV3-1 (or the pseudogene TRBV3-2) and TRBJ2-5, with TRBD2 as a weak D call on 5 bases. The TCR sequence derives from a man between 65 and 85 years old with active COVID-19. The DNA sequence is as follows: TGTGCCAGCAGTGGAAGGAGGGAGACCCAGTACTTC. Its coded protein is CASSGRRETQYF.